The 3 T cell receptor beta chains presented below share a single source sample, sequenced in a study of tumor-infiltrating lymphocytes in primary liver carcinoma. Production of TCR beta cDNA used around 460 ng total RNA together with a constant-region primer. Three nested multiplex PCR rounds, a slightly modified ARM-PCR, produced the libraries for TCR beta. The two initial PCR rounds, around 10 cycles each, used TRBV1-TRBV30 forward and C-beta reverse primers. TCRdb called the multiplex PCR reads again in MiXCR, with one record for every CDR3 protein. The table includes tens of thousands of distinct CDR3 sequences, over 75% detected once. Scientists recovered RNA and DNA together from roughly 21-30 mg of unsorted bulk tissue. What was sequenced was liver tumor tissue from sampling region 1. Subset of the sample: tumor region T1, superior pole. These receptors originate from a young woman with primary liver carcinoma and hepatitis B virus infection.

This clonotype was seen only once. A much more abundant neighbour one base away suggests this may be a read error. The chain combines TRBV10-3 with TRBJ2-6; D is undetermined. The CDR3 is 14 residues long. Between the trimmed V and J ends, which lost 4 bases and 0 bases, there was a span of 4 bases. The germline V gene encodes CDR1 ENHRY and CDR2 SYGVKD. This CDR3 reads CAISGHSGANVLTF. CDR3 coding DNA: TGTGCCATCAGTGGCCACTCTGGGGCCAACGTCCTGACTTTC.

This clonotype was observed many times. This rearrangement joins TRBV11-3 to TRBJ1-1; maybe TRBD1 (5 bases). Trimming shortened V by 1 base and J by 5 bases, and 8 bases separated the two germline ends. This CDR3 is 13 amino acids long. The germline V gene encodes CDR1 SGHNT and CDR2 YENEEA. In DNA form, the CDR3 reads TGTGCCAGCAGCTTAGCAGGGAGGACTGAAGCTTTCTTT. Translating gives CASSLAGRTEAFF. Supplemented by reference TRBV11-3 and TRBJ1-1, the full variable domain reads EAGVVQSPRYKIIEKKQPVAFWCNPISGHNTLYWYLQNLGQGPELLIRYENEEAVDDSQLPKDRFSAERLKGVDSTLKIQPAELGDSAVYLCASSLAGRTEAFFGQGTRLTVV.

In regard to this clonotype: One end of the junction does not line up with germline, which may come from a read error. The CDR3 sequence: CATSVAGGPAKNIQYF. The CDR3, as DNA: TGTGCCACCAGCGTAGCAGGAGGTCCGGCCAAAAACATTCAGTACTTC. The gene calls are TRBV9 and TRBJ2-4; tentative D call: TRBD2 (5 bases). In germline, CDR1 is SGDLS, CDR2 YYNGEE. The CDR3 covers 16 residues.